Listed below are T cell receptor beta chains from one sample, sequenced in a study of T cells after posttransplantation cyclophosphamide. Clones were read by immunoSEQ multiplex PCR, and TCRdb kept only the in-frame ones, dropping some. This sample has around 43,000 clones; roughly nine tenths occur once, and the top ten carry around 3.1%. Sequenced sample: PBMCs. The source is a woman aged 50 to 65 in good health and a related stem cell transplant donor. Both conserved end residues are trimmed from each CDR3.

j_call: TRBJ2-2; v_call: TRBV7-6; cdr3_aa: ASIPESGELF
j_call: TRBJ2-1; v_call: TRBV19; cdr3_aa: ATTLAGEFYNEQF
j_call: TRBJ1-1; v_call: TRBV13; cdr3_aa: ASSSGPGQGNTEAF
j_call: TRBJ1-1; v_call: TRBV5-6; cdr3_aa: ASSYSDRGLNTEAF
j_call: TRBJ1-6; v_call: TRBV2; cdr3_aa: ASLADNNSPLH
j_call: TRBJ2-7; v_call: TRBV4-2; cdr3_aa: ASSLEPSGRGEQY
j_call: TRBJ1-2; v_call: TRBV2; cdr3_aa: ASRDGTDYGYT
j_call: TRBJ2-5; v_call: TRBV30; cdr3_aa: AWSAGEGMETQY
j_call: TRBJ1-3; v_call: TRBV18; cdr3_aa: ASSPSGDTIY
j_call: TRBJ2-5; v_call: TRBV7-2; cdr3_aa: ASSLDGSGGPQETQY
j_call: TRBJ1-2; v_call: TRBV5-1; cdr3_aa: ASSLATVPSGGYT
j_call: TRBJ2-7; v_call: TRBV28; cdr3_aa: ASRDRVKDEQY
j_call: TRBJ1-1; v_call: TRBV6-1; cdr3_aa: ASSERNTEAF
j_call: TRBJ1-3; v_call: TRBV4-1; cdr3_aa: ASSLDSLSGNTIY
j_call: TRBJ1-1; v_call: TRBV7-9; cdr3_aa: ASSALTGLGDTEAF
j_call: TRBJ2-7; v_call: TRBV25-1; cdr3_aa: ASSVGGSGGQGEQY
j_call: TRBJ2-4; v_call: TRBV21-1; cdr3_aa: ASSKAPRQGAGNVVKNIQY
j_call: TRBJ2-1; v_call: TRBV4-2; cdr3_aa: ASSPRGFGSYNEQF
j_call: TRBJ1-2; v_call: TRBV28; cdr3_aa: ASSVLGGTGVGYT
j_call: TRBJ1-2; v_call: TRBV19; cdr3_aa: ASSIGTGTNYGYT
j_call: TRBJ2-7; v_call: TRBV6-1; cdr3_aa: ASRTLAGVSEQY
j_call: TRBJ1-5; v_call: TRBV7-2; cdr3_aa: ASSLWGGQGNQPQH
j_call: TRBJ2-1; v_call: TRBV6-5; cdr3_aa: ASSYDGLAGYNEQF
j_call: TRBJ2-5; v_call: TRBV7-9; cdr3_aa: ASSRTSGAGGETQY
j_call: TRBJ2-2; v_call: TRBV7-3; cdr3_aa: ASSHYAGTTGELF
j_call: TRBJ2-3; v_call: TRBV27; cdr3_aa: ASSLRVAGAVDTQY
j_call: TRBJ2-3; v_call: TRBV5-1; cdr3_aa: ASSLVRAGRTDTQY
j_call: TRBJ2-1; v_call: TRBV2; cdr3_aa: ASTRWGLVVDGTSGLQEQF
j_call: TRBJ2-5; v_call: TRBV5-1; cdr3_aa: ASSFRQPQQETQY
j_call: TRBJ2-2; v_call: TRBV7-6; cdr3_aa: ASTTPPGNTGELF
j_call: TRBJ1-2; v_call: TRBV28; cdr3_aa: ASSPGDYGYT
j_call: TRBJ2-7; v_call: TRBV5-8; cdr3_aa: ASSGVGGSNYEQY
j_call: TRBJ2-3; v_call: TRBV27; cdr3_aa: ASSPEPGLGPLDTQY
j_call: TRBJ1-1; v_call: TRBV9; cdr3_aa: ASSVVGANTEAF
j_call: TRBJ2-1; v_call: TRBV4-2; cdr3_aa: ASSQGPPLNSENEQF
j_call: TRBJ2-5; v_call: TRBV7-2; cdr3_aa: ASSRTSPETQY
j_call: TRBJ2-5; v_call: TRBV7-3; cdr3_aa: ASSPRQGSGETQY
j_call: TRBJ2-7; v_call: TRBV28; cdr3_aa: ASSSLPGTLSYEQY
j_call: TRBJ1-1; v_call: TRBV29-1; cdr3_aa: SGGQGANTEAF
j_call: TRBJ1-3; v_call: TRBV2; cdr3_aa: ASSSDRARGNTIY
j_call: TRBJ2-2; v_call: TRBV13; cdr3_aa: ASSLQWNTGELF
j_call: TRBJ1-1; v_call: TRBV19; cdr3_aa: ASREAVNTEAF
j_call: TRBJ1-1; v_call: TRBV5-4; cdr3_aa: ASSWRGLMTEAF
j_call: TRBJ1-5; v_call: TRBV7-2; cdr3_aa: ASSLMQGKSQPQH